The clone carrying this T cell receptor beta chain has a count of ten or more. Antigen: not known. CD4+ or CD8+ T cells, about 960,000 per library, were used for sorted libraries. Per sequencing run, 15-18 subjects together gave over 160 million TCR-beta sequences. TCRdb analysed the 5' RACE reads with MiXCR anew, one entry per CDR3 protein. The top ten hold 7% to 9% of the sample, which has approximately 20,000 distinct CDR3 sequences, around 15% seen once. These data originate in a study of neurological immune-mediated disorders. Study summary: Of the multiple sclerosis patients, about 34 in total, roughly 31 were relapsing-remitting and 3 were secondary progressive. General study findings and limits: No CDR3 amino acid sequences were shared by expanded clones across subjects, suggesting private repertoires in all groups.

The receptor was isolated from a woman between 18 and 29 years old with multiple sclerosis. Material: CD8+ T cells from blood.

CDR3 in amino acids: CASSLVRRQGLLYGYTF. DNA for the CDR3: TGTGCCAGCAGCTTAGTAAGACGACAGGGGTTACTTTATGGCTACACCTTC. The rearrangement joins TRBV7-2 to TRBJ1-2; 8 bases are a match to TRBD1. CDR1 and CDR2 (germline): SGHTA, FQGNSA. Unmatched junction bases numbered 12, after V lost 1 base and J lost 5 bases. CDR3 length: 17 amino acids.